This note documents a single T cell receptor (beta chain) sequence. Here immunoSEQ multiplex PCR was the method, and the copy in TCRdb shows in-frame clones only, minus some. The sample contains about 34,000 clones, around 88% of which appear only once. This entry belongs to a study of STAT5B mutations in CD4+ large granular lymphocyte leukemia. V lost 0 bases and J 2 bases, leaving 14 bases between the germline ends. The CDR3 contains 16 residues. Germline CDR1 SGHRS, CDR2 YFSETQ. The receptor's source is a human donor in good health. Sequenced: CD4+ T cells from blood buffy coats. This chain connects TRBV5-1 to TRBJ2-5; tentatively, D is TRBD2 (5 bases). The CDR3 here is CASSLALSGAQETQYF. The CDR3 DNA is TGCGCCAGCAGCTTGGCCTTGAGCGGAGCGCAAGAGACCCAGTACTTC.